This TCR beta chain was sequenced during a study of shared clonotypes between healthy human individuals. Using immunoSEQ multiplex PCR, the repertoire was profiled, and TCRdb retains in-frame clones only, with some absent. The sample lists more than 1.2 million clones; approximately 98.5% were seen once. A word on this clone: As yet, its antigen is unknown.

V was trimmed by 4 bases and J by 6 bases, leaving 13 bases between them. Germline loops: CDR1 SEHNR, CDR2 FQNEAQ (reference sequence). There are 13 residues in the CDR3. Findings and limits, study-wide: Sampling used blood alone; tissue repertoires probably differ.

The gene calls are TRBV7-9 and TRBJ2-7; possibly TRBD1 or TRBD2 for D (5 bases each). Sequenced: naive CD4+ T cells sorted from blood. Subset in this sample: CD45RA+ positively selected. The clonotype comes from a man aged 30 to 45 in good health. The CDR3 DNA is TGTGCCAGCAGCTCAAACGGGGCGGGCGAGCAGTACTTC. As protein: CASSSNGAGEQYF.